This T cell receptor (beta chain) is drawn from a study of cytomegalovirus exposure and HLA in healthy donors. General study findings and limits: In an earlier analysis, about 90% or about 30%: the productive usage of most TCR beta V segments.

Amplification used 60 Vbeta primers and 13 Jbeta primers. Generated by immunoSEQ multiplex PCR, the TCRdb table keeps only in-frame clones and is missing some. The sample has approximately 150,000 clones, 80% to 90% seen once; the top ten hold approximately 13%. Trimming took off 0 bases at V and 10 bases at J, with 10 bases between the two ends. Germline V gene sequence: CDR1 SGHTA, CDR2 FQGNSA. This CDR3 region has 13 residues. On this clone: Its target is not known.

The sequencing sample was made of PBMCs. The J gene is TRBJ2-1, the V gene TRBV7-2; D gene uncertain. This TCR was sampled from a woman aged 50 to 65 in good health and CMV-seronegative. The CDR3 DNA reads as TGTGCCAGCAGCTTAGCGCGGTTAGACGAGCAGTTCTTC. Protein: CASSLARLDEQFF.